The sequence of this TCR beta chain was determined in a study of blood T cell repertoires in COVID-19. For the study at large: The origin of the acute and convalescent COVID-19 samples was the United States, Italy and Spain. The cDNA or gDNA used as material had been derived from T cells, B-cell-depleted T cells, or PBMCs.

Source study methods: Estimation of nucleated cell counts relied on the amplification of reference gene primers. Profiling relied on immunoSEQ multiplex PCR, and the TCRdb table lists in-frame clones only, not all of them. The DNA gave D and trimming, while V, J and clone size come from that table. Of about 310,000 clones listed, more than 75% are singletons. Between the trimmed V and J ends, which lost 3 bases and 6 bases, there was a span of 14 bases. The CDR3 is 14 residues long. Germline lookup yields CDR1 LNHDA and CDR2 SQIVND (reference sequence). The chain carries TRBV19 and TRBJ1-2, with D maybe TRBD1 (6 bases). This clonotype was sampled from a man over 45 with active or convalescent COVID-19. Sequenced input: peripheral blood. The CDR3 DNA follows: TGTGCCAGTAGTATGAGCAGGGGTTCGGATGGCTACACCTTC. Translating gives CASSMSRGSDGYTF.